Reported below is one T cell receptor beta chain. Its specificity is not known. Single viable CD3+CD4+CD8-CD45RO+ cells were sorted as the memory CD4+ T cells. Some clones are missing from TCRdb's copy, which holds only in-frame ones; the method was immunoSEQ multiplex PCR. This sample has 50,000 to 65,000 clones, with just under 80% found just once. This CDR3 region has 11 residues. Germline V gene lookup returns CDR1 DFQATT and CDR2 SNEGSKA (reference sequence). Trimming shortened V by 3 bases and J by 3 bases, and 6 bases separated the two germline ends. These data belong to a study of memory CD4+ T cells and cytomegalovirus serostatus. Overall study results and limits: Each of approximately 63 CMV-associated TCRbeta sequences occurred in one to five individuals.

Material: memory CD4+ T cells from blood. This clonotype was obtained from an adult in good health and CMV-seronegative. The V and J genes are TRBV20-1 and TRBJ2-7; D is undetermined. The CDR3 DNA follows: TGCAGTGCTAGTAACAACTACGAGCAGTACTTC. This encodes CSASNNYEQYF.